This is a list of T cell receptor beta chains from one sample in a study of T cell repertoires in cytomegalovirus infection. Each CDR3 protein is one row after TCRdb ran MiXCR on the reads. The sample consists of around 900,000 distinct CDR3 sequences, 31% of them appearing once. No antigen has been assigned to these receptors. The sample in question was cultured CD8+ T cells from PBMCs, obtained from culture after CMV antigen stimulation. All receptors come from a human donor in good health (CMV status not recorded). Some clones in this sample may be carry-over from other donors' samples. The CDR3 runs from the conserved cysteine through the conserved F or W. D genes are given only for firm matches. Size is omitted from some rows. Given values are once, few, many or a class for expanded clones.

CDR3 protein | CDR3 DNA | D gene | clone size | J gene | V gene
CASSQSTEKYGYTF | TGCGCCAGCAGCCAGTCGACAGAAAAGTATGGCTACACCTTC | - | - | TRBJ1-2 | TRBV4-1
CASSYGGPPSPLHF | TGTGCCAGCAGCTACGGAGGTCCGCCGTCACCCCTCCACTTT | - | - | TRBJ1-6 | TRBV5-5
CASSPQGQAGGLGEQFF | TGTGCCAGCAGCCCCCAAGGTCAGGCGGGGGGGCTCGGTGAGCAGTTCTTC | TRBD2 | - | TRBJ2-1 | TRBV4-2
CASSTGAPGTEAFF | TGTGCCAGCAGTACGGGGGCCCCAGGGACTGAAGCTTTCTTT | - | few | TRBJ1-1 | TRBV27
CASSLIDRANYGYTF | TGTGCCAGCAGCCTCATCGACAGGGCGAACTATGGCTACACCTTC | TRBD1 | - | TRBJ1-2 | TRBV6-6
CASSLRGPQAEAFF | TGTGCCAGCAGCTTAAGGGGCCCCCAGGCTGAAGCTTTCTTT | - | few | TRBJ1-1 | TRBV7-8
CASGLAGRSDTQYF | TGTGCCAGCGGACTAGCGGGGAGGTCAGATACGCAGTATTTT | TRBD2 | - | TRBJ2-3 | TRBV6-1
CASTPTGVYTEAFF | TGTGCCAGTACCCCAACAGGGGTTTACACTGAAGCTTTCTTT | TRBD1 | - | TRBJ1-1 | TRBV19
CANSFGGRRYEKLFF | TGTGCCAACAGTTTCGGGGGGCGCCGGTACGAAAAACTGTTTTTT | - | - | TRBJ1-4 | TRBV27
CSAPDRDGYTF | TGCAGTGCTCCGGACAGGGACGGCTACACCTTC | TRBD1 | - | TRBJ1-2 | TRBV20-1
CASGRGGDYNEQFF | TGTGCCAGTGGCCGCGGGGGGGATTACAATGAGCAGTTCTTC | TRBD2 | many | TRBJ2-1 | TRBV3-1
CATTGGISNIQYF | TGTGCCACCACCGGGGGGATCTCGAACATTCAGTACTTC | TRBD2 | - | TRBJ2-4 | TRBV6-5
CASSLGAGRDMTFGYTF | TGTGCCAGCAGTTTAGGGGCAGGGCGGGATATGACTTTCGGCTACACCTTC | - | - | TRBJ1-2 | TRBV27
CASSDRHSEAFF | TGTGCCAGCAGCGACAGACATTCCGAAGCTTTCTTT | - | - | TRBJ1-1 | TRBV6-6
CATSDSREGNYGYTF | TGTGCCACCAGTGATAGTAGGGAGGGTAACTATGGCTACACCTTC | - | few | TRBJ1-2 | TRBV24-1
CASSITQGGTEAFF | TGTGCCAGCAGTATTACCCAGGGGGGGACTGAAGCTTTCTTT | TRBD1 | few | TRBJ1-1 | TRBV27
CATFGGSTGELFF | TGTGCCACCTTCGGGGGAAGCACCGGGGAGCTGTTTTTT | - | many | TRBJ2-2 | TRBV7-8
CASSLPPAGRYNEQFF | TGTGCCAGCAGTTTACCGCCCGCGGGACGCTACAATGAGCAGTTCTTC | - | few | TRBJ2-1 | TRBV27
CASSPSGGFYNEQFF | TGTGCCAGCAGCCCTAGCGGGGGGTTTTACAATGAGCAGTTCTTC | TRBD2 | few | TRBJ2-1 | TRBV11-3
CASSYSIEELAYEQYF | TGTGCCAGCAGTTACTCGATCGAGGAACTCGCCTACGAGCAGTACTTC | - | - | TRBJ2-7 | TRBV6-5
CAIREGDVKGYTF | TGTGCCATCAGGGAGGGGGATGTCAAAGGCTACACCTTC | - | few | TRBJ1-2 | TRBV10-3
CSVEGGAGEAYLHNEQFF | TGCAGCGTTGAGGGGGGGGCAGGGGAGGCCTACCTACACAATGAGCAGTTCTTC | - | - | TRBJ2-1 | TRBV29-1
CASGPGQYYSPLHF | TGTGCCAGCGGACCGGGACAGTATTATTCACCCCTCCACTTT | TRBD1 | - | TRBJ1-6 | TRBV2
CASSGLGMGPDTGELFF | TGTGCCAGCAGTGGCCTCGGGATGGGTCCTGACACCGGGGAGCTGTTTTTT | - | - | TRBJ2-2 | TRBV2
CASSSGKRGVINEQFF | TGTGCCAGCAGCTCGGGCAAGCGGGGGGTGATCAATGAGCAGTTCTTC | TRBD2 | few | TRBJ2-1 | TRBV5-6
CASSSQGSSGANVLTF | TGTGCCAGCAGTTCCCAGGGCTCATCGGGGGCCAACGTCCTGACTTTC | - | few | TRBJ2-6 | TRBV6-6
CASSGGWNTGELFF | TGTGCCAGCAGCGGGGGATGGAACACCGGGGAGCTGTTTTTT | - | - | TRBJ2-2 | TRBV7-6
CASSLAGGPSYNEQFF | TGTGCCAGCAGTCTAGCGGGGGGTCCCTCCTACAATGAGCAGTTCTTC | TRBD2 | many | TRBJ2-1 | TRBV11-1
CASSLYEGYSGANVLTF | TGTGCCAGCAGCTTGTATGAAGGTTACTCTGGGGCCAACGTCCTGACTTTC | - | - | TRBJ2-6 | TRBV5-6
CASSPRTGPNTGELFF | TGTGCCAGCAGTCCCCGGACAGGCCCGAACACCGGGGAGCTGTTTTTT | TRBD1 | - | TRBJ2-2 | TRBV6-1
CASSRSGAGCTEAFF | TGTGCCAGCAGCCGGTCGGGGGCAGGGTGCACTGAAGCTTTCTTT | - | many | TRBJ1-1 | TRBV7-9
CASSLFPNTGELFF | TGTGCCAGCAGTTTATTCCCTAACACCGGGGAGCTGTTTTTT | - | few | TRBJ2-2 | TRBV27
CSAPTPGDRETYEQYF | TGCAGTGCTCCAACCCCCGGGGACAGGGAGACCTACGAGCAGTACTTC | TRBD1 | many | TRBJ2-7 | TRBV20-1
CASSEARVSQPQHF | TGTGCCAGCAGTGAAGCCAGGGTCAGTCAGCCCCAGCATTTT | - | few | TRBJ1-5 | TRBV2
CASSLNRGGPYNEQFF | TGTGCCAGCAGCTTAAATCGGGGGGGCCCCTACAATGAGCAGTTCTTC | TRBD2 | many | TRBJ2-1 | TRBV7-8